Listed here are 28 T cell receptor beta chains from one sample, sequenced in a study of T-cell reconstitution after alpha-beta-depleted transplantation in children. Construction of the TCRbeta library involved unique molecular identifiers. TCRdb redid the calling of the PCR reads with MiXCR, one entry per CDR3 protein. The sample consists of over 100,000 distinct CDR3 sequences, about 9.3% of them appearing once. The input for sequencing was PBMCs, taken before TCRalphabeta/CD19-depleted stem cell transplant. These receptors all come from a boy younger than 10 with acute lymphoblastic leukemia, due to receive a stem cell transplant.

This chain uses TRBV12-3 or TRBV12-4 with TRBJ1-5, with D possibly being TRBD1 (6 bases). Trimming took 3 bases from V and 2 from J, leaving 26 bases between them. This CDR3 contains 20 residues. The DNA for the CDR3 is TGTGCCAGCAGTTTTTCCGGTGGGTCGGGGGCCGAGTGGCGCAATCAGCCCCAGCATTTT. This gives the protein CASSFSGGSGAEWRNQPQHF.

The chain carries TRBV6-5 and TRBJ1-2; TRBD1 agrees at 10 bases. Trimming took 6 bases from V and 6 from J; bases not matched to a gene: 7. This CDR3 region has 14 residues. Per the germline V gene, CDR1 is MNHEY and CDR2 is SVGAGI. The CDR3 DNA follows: TGTGCCAGCAGGGGGACAGGGGTTCGGGATGGCTACACCTTC. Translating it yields CASRGTGVRDGYTF.

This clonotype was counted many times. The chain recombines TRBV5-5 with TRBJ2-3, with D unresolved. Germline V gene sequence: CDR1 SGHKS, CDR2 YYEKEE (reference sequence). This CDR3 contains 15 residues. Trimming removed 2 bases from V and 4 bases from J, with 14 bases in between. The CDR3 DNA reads TGTGCCAGCAGCTTTGGCGGCCCCCGGGCAGATACGCAGTATTTT. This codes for CASSFGGPRADTQYF. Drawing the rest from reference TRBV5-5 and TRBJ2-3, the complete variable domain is DAGVTQSPTHLIKTRGQQVTLRCSPISGHKSVSWYQQVLGQGPQFIFQYYEKEERGRGNFPDRFSARQFPNYSSELNVNALLLGDSALYLCASSFGGPRADTQYFGPGTRLTVL.

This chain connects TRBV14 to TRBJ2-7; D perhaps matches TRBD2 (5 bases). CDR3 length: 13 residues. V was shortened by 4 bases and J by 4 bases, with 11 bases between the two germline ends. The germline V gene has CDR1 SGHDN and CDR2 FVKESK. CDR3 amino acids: CASSRVGGYEQYF. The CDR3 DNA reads TGTGCCAGCAGCCGGGTAGGCGGGTACGAGCAGTACTTC.

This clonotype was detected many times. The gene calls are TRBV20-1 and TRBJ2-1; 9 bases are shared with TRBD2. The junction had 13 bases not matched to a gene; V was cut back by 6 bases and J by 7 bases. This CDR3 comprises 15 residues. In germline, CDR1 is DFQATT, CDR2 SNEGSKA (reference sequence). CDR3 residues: CSAISGSCRRNEQFF. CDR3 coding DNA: TGCAGTGCCATTAGCGGGAGTTGCCGTAGGAATGAGCAGTTCTTC.

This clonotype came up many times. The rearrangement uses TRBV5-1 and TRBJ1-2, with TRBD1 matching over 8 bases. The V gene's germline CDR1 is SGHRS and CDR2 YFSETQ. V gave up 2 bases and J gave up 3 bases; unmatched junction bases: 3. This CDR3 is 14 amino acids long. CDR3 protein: CASSFLQGDYGYTF. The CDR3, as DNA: TGCGCCAGCAGCTTTTTACAGGGGGACTATGGCTACACCTTC.

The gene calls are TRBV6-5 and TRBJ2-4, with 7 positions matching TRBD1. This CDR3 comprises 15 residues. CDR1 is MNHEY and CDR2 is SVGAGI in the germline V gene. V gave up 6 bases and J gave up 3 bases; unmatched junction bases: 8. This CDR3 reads CASSPMGTDKNIQYF. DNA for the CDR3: TGTGCCAGCAGCCCTATGGGGACAGACAAAAACATTCAGTACTTC.

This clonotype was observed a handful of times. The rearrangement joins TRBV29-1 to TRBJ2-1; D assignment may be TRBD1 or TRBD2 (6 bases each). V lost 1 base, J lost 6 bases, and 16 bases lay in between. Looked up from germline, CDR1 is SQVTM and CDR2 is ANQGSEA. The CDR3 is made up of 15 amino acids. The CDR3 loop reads CSVEVKGGAINEQFF. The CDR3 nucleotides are TGCAGCGTTGAAGTAAAGGGGGGCGCGATCAATGAGCAGTTCTTC.

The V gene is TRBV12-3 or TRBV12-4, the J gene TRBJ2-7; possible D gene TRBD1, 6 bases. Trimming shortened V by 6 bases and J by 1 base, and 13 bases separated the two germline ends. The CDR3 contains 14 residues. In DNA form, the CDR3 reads TGTGCCAGCAGCCCAACAGGGATTTCCTACGAGCAGTACTTC. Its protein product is CASSPTGISYEQYF.

In DNA, the CDR3 is TGTGCCAGCAGTCGATACCCTGGGGAGCAGTACTTC. Protein product: CASSRYPGEQYF. This chain connects TRBV13 to TRBJ2-7, with D unresolved. Per germline, CDR1 PRHDT and CDR2 FYEKMQ (reference sequence). The CDR3 contains 12 residues. Trimming removed 6 bases at V and 7 bases at J, with 13 bases between.

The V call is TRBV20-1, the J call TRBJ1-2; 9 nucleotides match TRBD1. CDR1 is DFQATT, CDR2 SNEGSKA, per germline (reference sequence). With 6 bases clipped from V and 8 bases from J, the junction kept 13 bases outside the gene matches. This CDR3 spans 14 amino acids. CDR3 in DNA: TGCAGTGCGACCTCCCGGGACAGGGTCCAAGGCTACACCTTC. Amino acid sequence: CSATSRDRVQGYTF.

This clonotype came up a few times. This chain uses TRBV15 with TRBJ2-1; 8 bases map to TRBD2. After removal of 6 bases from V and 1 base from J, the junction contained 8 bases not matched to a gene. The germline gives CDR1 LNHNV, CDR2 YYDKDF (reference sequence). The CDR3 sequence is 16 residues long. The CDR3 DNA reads TGTGCCACCAGTACCGTAGCGGGGAATTCCTACAATGAGCAGTTCTTC. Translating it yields CATSTVAGNSYNEQFF. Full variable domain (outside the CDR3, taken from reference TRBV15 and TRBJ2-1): DAMVIQNPRYQVTQFGKPVTLSCSQTLNHNVMYWYQQKSSQAPKLLFHYYDKDFNNEADTPDNFQSRRPNTSFCFLDIRSPGLGDTAMYLCATSTVAGNSYNEQFFGPGTRLTVL.

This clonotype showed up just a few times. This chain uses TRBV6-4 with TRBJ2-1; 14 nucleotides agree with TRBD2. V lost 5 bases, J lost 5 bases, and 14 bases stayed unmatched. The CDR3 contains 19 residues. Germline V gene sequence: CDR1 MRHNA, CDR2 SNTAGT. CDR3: CASSPRRRGLAGAHNEQFF. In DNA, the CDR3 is TGTGCCAGCAGTCCACGTAGGCGGGGACTAGCGGGAGCTCACAATGAGCAGTTCTTC.

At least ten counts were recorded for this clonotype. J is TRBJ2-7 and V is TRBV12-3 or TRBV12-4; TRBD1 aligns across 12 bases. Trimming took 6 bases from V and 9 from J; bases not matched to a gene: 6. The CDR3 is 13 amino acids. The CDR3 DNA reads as TGTGCCAGCAGCCTCGGGACAGGGGGCGTGCAGTACTTC. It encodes CASSLGTGGVQYF.

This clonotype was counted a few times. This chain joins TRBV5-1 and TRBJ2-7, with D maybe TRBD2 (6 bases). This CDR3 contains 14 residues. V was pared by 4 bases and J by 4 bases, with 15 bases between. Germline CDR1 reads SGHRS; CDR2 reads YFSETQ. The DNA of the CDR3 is TGCGCCAGCAGCGTGGCCGGGACTTCATACGAGCAGTACTTC. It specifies CASSVAGTSYEQYF.

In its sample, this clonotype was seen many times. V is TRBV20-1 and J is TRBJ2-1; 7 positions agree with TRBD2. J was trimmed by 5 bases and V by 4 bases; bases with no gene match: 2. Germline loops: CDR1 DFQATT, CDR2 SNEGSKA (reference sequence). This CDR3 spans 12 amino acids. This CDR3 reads CSANLADNEQFF. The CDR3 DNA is TGCAGTGCTAACCTAGCGGACAATGAGCAGTTCTTC.

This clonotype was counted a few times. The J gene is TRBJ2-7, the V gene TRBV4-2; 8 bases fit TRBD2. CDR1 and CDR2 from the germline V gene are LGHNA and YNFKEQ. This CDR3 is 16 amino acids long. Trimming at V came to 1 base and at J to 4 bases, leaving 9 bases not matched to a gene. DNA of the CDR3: TGTGCCAGCAGCCAAGCTGAATCGGGAGGGCCGTACGAGCAGTACTTC. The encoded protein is CASSQAESGGPYEQYF.

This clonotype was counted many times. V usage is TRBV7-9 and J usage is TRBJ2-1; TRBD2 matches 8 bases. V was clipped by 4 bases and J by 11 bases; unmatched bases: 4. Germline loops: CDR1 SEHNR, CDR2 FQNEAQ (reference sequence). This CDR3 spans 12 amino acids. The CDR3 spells CASSYGGRKQFF. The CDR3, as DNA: TGTGCCAGCAGCTACGGCGGGAGGAAGCAGTTCTTC.

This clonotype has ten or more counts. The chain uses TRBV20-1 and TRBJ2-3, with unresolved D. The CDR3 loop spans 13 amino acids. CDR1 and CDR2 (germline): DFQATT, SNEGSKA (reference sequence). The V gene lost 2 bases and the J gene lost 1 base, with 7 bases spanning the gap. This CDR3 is CSARFMGTDTQYF. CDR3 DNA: TGCAGTGCTAGATTCATGGGCACAGATACGCAGTATTTT.

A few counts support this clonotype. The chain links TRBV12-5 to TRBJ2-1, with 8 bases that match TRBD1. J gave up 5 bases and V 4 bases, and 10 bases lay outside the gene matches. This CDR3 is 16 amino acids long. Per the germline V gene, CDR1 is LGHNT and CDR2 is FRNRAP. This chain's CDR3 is CASGSPLRGPNNEQFF. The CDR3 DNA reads TGTGCTAGTGGTTCGCCTCTCAGGGGGCCAAACAATGAGCAGTTCTTC. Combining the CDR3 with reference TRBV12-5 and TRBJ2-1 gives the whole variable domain DARVTQTPRHKVTEMGQEVTMRCQPILGHNTVFWYRQTMMQGLELLAYFRNRAPLDDSGMPKDRFSAEMPDATLATLKIQPSEPRDSAVYFCASGSPLRGPNNEQFFGPGTRLTVL.

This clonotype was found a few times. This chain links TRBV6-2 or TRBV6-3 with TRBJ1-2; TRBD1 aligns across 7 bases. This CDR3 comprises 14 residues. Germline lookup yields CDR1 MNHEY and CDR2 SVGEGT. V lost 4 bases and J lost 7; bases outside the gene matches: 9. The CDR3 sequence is CASSSIDRAGGYTF. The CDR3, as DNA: TGTGCCAGCAGTTCCATCGACAGGGCTGGTGGCTACACCTTC.

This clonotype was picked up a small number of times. The CDR3 sequence: CASSRPADTQYF. The CDR3, as DNA: TGTGCCAGCAGCCGCCCCGCAGATACGCAGTATTTT. The chain carries TRBV7-2 and TRBJ2-3; D unresolved. Between the trimmed V and J ends, which lost 5 bases and 4 bases, there was a span of 7 bases. Germline V gene sequence: CDR1 SGHTA, CDR2 FQGNSA. The CDR3 contains 12 residues.

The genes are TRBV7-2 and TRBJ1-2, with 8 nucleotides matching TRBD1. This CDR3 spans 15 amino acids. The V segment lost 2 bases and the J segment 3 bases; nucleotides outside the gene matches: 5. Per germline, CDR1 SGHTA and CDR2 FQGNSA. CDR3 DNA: TGTGCCAGCAGCTTATCAGGGGGCGCTGACTATGGCTACACCTTC. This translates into CASSLSGGADYGYTF.

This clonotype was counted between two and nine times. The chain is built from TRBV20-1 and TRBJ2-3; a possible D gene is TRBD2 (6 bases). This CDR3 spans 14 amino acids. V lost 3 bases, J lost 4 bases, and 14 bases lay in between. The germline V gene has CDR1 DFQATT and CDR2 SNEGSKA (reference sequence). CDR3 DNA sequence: TGCAGTGCTAGTTGGGGGGTTAAGGCAGATACGCAGTATTTT. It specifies CSASWGVKADTQYF.

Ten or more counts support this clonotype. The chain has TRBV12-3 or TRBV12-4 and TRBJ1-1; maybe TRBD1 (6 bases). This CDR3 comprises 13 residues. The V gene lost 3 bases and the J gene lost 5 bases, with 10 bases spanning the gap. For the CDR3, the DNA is TGTGCCAGCAGTTTGAAGCAGGGGACTGAAGCTTTCTTT. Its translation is CASSLKQGTEAFF.

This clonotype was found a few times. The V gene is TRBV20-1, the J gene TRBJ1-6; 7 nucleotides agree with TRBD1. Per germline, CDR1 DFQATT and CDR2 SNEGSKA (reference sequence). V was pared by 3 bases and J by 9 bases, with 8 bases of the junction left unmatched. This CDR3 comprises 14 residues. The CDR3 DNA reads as TGCAGTGCTAGCTTGTCAGGGGGTAGTTCACCCCTCCACTTT. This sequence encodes CSASLSGGSSPLHF.

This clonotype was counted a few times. CDR3 residues: CASSAQPSGTSGTGANVLTF. CDR3 in DNA: TGTGCCAGCAGCGCTCAACCATCCGGGACTAGCGGGACTGGGGCCAACGTCCTGACTTTC. J is TRBJ2-6 and V is TRBV9; 13 positions match TRBD2. The length of the CDR3 is 20 residues. The trim removed 3 bases at V and 2 bases at J, leaving 11 bases unmatched. Germline V lookup: CDR1 SGDLS, CDR2 YYNGEE.

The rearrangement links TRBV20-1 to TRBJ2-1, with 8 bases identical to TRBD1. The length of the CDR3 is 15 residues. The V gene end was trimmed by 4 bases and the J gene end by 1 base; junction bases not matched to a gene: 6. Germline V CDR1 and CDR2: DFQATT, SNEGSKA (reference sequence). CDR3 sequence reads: CSAKQGGLSYNEQFF. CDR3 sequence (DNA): TGCAGTGCTAAACAGGGGGGCCTGTCCTACAATGAGCAGTTCTTC.